Included here is one T cell receptor (beta chain) sequence, with context. The CDR3 is 19 residues long. J was trimmed by 8 bases and V by 3 bases; bases with no gene match: 20. CDR1 is SEHNR and CDR2 is FQNEAQ in the germline V gene (reference sequence). This entry is derived from a study of shared T cell receptors in the human thymus. TCRdb's copy holds only in-frame clones and misses some; the assay was immunoSEQ multiplex PCR. The profile covers roughly 550,000 clones, with about 80% appearing a single time and 0.013% taken by the ten largest. Separately, the same data were catalogued under a study of human thymus T cells. That paper notes: Congenital heart defects were the reason for the corrective surgery that the donors, healthy Finnish infants, were having. In corrective heart surgery, resections were taken, and these provided the thymus tissue. Thymic and blood repertoires showed apparently biased V and J gene usage. Thymic repertoires of unrelated individuals were reported in related research to overlap highly.

The chain joins TRBV7-9 to TRBJ1-4, with 8 bases that match TRBD1. The specimen sequenced was thymocytes. This sequence was found in a boy in the first two years of life with a congenital heart defect. The CDR3 loop reads CASSFSYRDRSSLGEKLFF. The CDR3 region has the DNA TGTGCCAGCAGCTTCTCCTACCGGGACAGGTCGAGTCTTGGGGAAAAACTGTTTTTT.